A single sample is the source of the 5 T cell receptor beta chains below, sequenced in a study of cytomegalovirus exposure and HLA in healthy donors. PCR was performed using 60 Vbeta and 13 Jbeta primers. The data were produced by immunoSEQ multiplex PCR, yet TCRdb's version contains in-frame clones alone and is incomplete. Seen here are around 170,000 clones, around 77% observed once, and the top ten hold under 2.5%. Material: PBMCs. The receptor source for this set is a man between 60 and 70 years old in good health and CMV-seronegative.

The J gene is TRBJ2-2, the V gene TRBV5-4, with D unresolved. V was shortened by 2 bases and J by 1 base, with 6 bases between the two germline ends. From germline, CDR1 is SGHNT and CDR2 YYREEE (reference sequence). The CDR3 runs to 14 residues. The CDR3 region is CASSFPGNTGELFF. CDR3 DNA sequence: TGTGCCAGCAGCTTTCCCGGGAACACCGGGGAGCTGTTTTTT.

The CDR3 protein is CASRQGIGANVLTF. The DNA of the CDR3 is TGTGCCAGCAGACAGGGTATTGGGGCCAACGTCCTGACTTTC. The chain couples TRBV6-5 to TRBJ2-6, with D possibly matching TRBD1 (6 bases). Germline V gene lookup returns CDR1 MNHEY and CDR2 SVGAGI. V was shortened by 6 bases and J by 3 bases, with 9 bases between the two germline ends. The CDR3 is 14 residues long.

This chain connects TRBV19 to TRBJ1-5; D gene uncertain. This CDR3 region has 19 residues. V dropped 3 bases and J dropped 4 bases, with 25 bases sitting between them. Germline CDR1 reads LNHDA; CDR2 reads SQIVND (reference sequence). The chain's CDR3 is CASSISLHSSPLQNQPQHF. DNA for the CDR3: TGTGCCAGTAGTATCTCCCTTCACAGCAGCCCCCTTCAAAATCAGCCCCAGCATTTT.

The chain employs TRBV6-5 and TRBJ2-7, with D tentatively TRBD2 (5 bases). This CDR3 spans 14 amino acids. V was shortened by 6 bases and J by 3 bases, with 15 bases between the two germline ends. Germline assignment: CDR1 MNHEY and CDR2 SVGAGI. The CDR3 is CASSLRREHYEQYF. Here the CDR3 DNA reads TGTGCCAGCAGCTTACGTAGGGAGCACTACGAGCAGTACTTC.

The V gene is TRBV5-1, the J gene TRBJ2-1, with 8 bases fitting TRBD1. The V gene's germline CDR1 is SGHRS and CDR2 YFSETQ. CDR3 length: 16 amino acids. V trimming: 4 bases; J trimming: 4 bases; junction bases outside the gene matches: 10. Written as DNA, the CDR3 is TGCGCCAGCAGCGCCGTACCAGGGGGCGATTACAATGAGCAGTTCTTC. Encoded protein: CASSAVPGGDYNEQFF.